Presented here are 8 T cell receptor beta chains from one specimen sequenced in a study of cytomegalovirus exposure and HLA in healthy donors. The PCR contained 60 Vbeta and 13 Jbeta primers. Repertoires were generated with immunoSEQ multiplex PCR, while TCRdb's copy carries only in-frame clones and drops some. The table shows 100,000 to 150,000 clones, with 74% occurring only once. The sequenced material came from PBMCs. The receptors here all came from a woman aged 45-65 years in good health and CMV-seropositive.

The chain employs TRBV18 and TRBJ2-7; TRBD1 matches at 9 bases. The V and J ends lost 3 bases and 2 bases, in that order; junction bases with no gene match: 5. Per germline, CDR1 KGHSH and CDR2 LQKENI. The CDR3 totals 15 residues. The CDR3 DNA follows: TGTGCCAGCTCACCGCCGGGACAGGGCCCCTACGAGCAGTACTTC. As protein: CASSPPGQGPYEQYF.

This chain links TRBV7-9 with TRBJ2-3; possible D gene TRBD2, 5 bases. Germline V gene lookup returns CDR1 SEHNR and CDR2 FQNEAQ (reference sequence). This CDR3 comprises 16 residues. The V end lost 5 bases, the J end lost 0 bases, and 15 bases lay between the germline ends. DNA of the CDR3: TGTGCCAGCAGCCCAAGGACTGTCTCTAGCACAGATACGCAGTATTTT. Amino acid sequence: CASSPRTVSSTDTQYF. Together with reference TRBV7-9 and TRBJ2-3, the CDR3 gives the full variable domain: DTGVSQNPRHKITKRGQNVTFRCDPISEHNRLYWYRQTLGQGPEFLTYFQNEAQLEKSRLLSDRFSAERPKGSFSTLEIQRTEQGDSAMYLCASSPRTVSSTDTQYFGPGTRLTVL.

The chain couples TRBV9 to TRBJ2-1; D perhaps matches TRBD2 (7 bases). Germline V gene data show CDR1 as SGDLS and CDR2 as YYNGEE. V was pared by 0 bases and J by 5 bases, with 12 bases between. This CDR3 has 15 amino acids. CDR3 bases: TGTGCCAGCAGCGTAGGAGGGGGGGTAGACAATGAGCAGTTCTTC. It yields the protein CASSVGGGVDNEQFF.

This chain connects TRBV9 to TRBJ2-1; 7 bases line up with TRBD2. The V gene end was trimmed by 4 bases and the J gene end by 12 bases; junction bases not matched to a gene: 13. Germline V CDR1 and CDR2: SGDLS, YYNGEE. The CDR3 sequence is 14 residues long. CDR3 amino acids: CASSPGYLVAGQFF. As DNA, the CDR3 is TGTGCCAGCAGCCCGGGGTATCTGGTAGCGGGGCAGTTCTTC.

The chain employs TRBV9 and TRBJ1-4; D possibly corresponds to TRBD1 (5 bases). The V and J ends lost 3 bases and 8 bases respectively, with 17 bases between them. Germline CDR1 and CDR2: SGDLS and YYNGEE. The CDR3 consists of 15 residues. CDR3: CASSERIGQGEKLFF. DNA of the CDR3: TGTGCCAGCAGCGAACGAATTGGACAAGGCGAAAAACTGTTTTTT. The whole variable domain, filled in from reference TRBV9 and TRBJ1-4, reads DSGVTQTPKHLITATGQRVTLRCSPRSGDLSVYWYQQSLDQGLQFLIQYYNGEERAKGNILERFSAQQFPDLHSELNLSSLELGDSALYFCASSERIGQGEKLFFGSGTQLSVL.

The genes are TRBV7-9 and TRBJ2-5; 9 bases map to TRBD1. With the DNA end fitting TRBJ2-7 better, the J assignment may be wrong. Germline V gives CDR1 SEHNR, CDR2 FQNEAQ (reference sequence). This CDR3 region has 14 residues. The CDR3 loop reads CASSHRDRVYEQYF. The CDR3 bases are TGTGCCAGCAGCCACCGGGACAGGGTCTACGAGCAGTACTTC.

J is TRBJ1-5 and V is TRBV10-3; D call uncertain. The CDR3 consists of 13 residues. Germline-derived CDR1 and CDR2 are ENHRY and SYGVKD. V was trimmed by 8 bases and J by 3 bases, leaving 11 bases between them. The CDR3 DNA reads TGTGCCATCGCGACGGGGATCAATCAGCCCCAGCATTTT. This codes for CAIATGINQPQHF.

CDR3 sequence (DNA): TGCGCCAGCAGCTCGTGGACTGGGACCTACGAGCAGTACTTC. Translated, it gives CASSSWTGTYEQYF. The chain couples TRBV5-1 to TRBJ2-7; D perhaps matches TRBD2 (5 bases). The CDR3 is 14 amino acids. The germline gives CDR1 SGHRS, CDR2 YFSETQ. Trimming stripped 3 bases from V and 2 bases from J, with 12 bases between.